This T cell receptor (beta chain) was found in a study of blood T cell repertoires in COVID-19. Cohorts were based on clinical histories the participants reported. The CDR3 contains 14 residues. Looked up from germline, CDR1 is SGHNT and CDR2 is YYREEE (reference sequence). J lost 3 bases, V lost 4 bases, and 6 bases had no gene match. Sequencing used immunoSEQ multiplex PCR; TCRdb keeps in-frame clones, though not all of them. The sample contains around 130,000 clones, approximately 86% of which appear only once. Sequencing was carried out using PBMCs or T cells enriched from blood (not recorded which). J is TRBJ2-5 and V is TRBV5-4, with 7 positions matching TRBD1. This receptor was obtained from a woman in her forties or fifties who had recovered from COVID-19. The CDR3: CASSSRDREETQYF. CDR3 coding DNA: TGTGCCAGCAGCAGCCGGGACAGAGAAGAGACCCAGTACTTC. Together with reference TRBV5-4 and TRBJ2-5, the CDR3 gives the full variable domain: ETGVTQSPTHLIKTRGQQVTLRCSSQSGHNTVSWYQQALGQGPQFIFQYYREEENGRGNFPPRFSGLQFPNYSSELNVNALELDDSALYLCASSSRDREETQYFGPGTRLLVL.